This T cell receptor (beta chain) emerged from a study of blood T cell repertoires in COVID-19 (dated by TCRdb to 2018 to 2021). Regarding the complete study: Samples covering the acute and convalescent phases of COVID-19 were provided by collaborators in the United States, Italy and Spain. The prospective study material was composed of cDNA or gDNA derived from T cells, B-cell-depleted T cells, or PBMCs. The dataset comprised deeply sampled blood TCRbeta repertoires from subjects exposed to, actively infected with, or recovered from COVID-19. The repertoires were released in a freely available public database meant as a resource for research on the immune response to SARS-CoV-2. Samples came from the ongoing ImmuneRACE study (first 160 participants) plus 1,254 subjects from 6 global collaborators. A de-identified subject ID, COVID-19 status, age in years and sex were almost always included in the sample metadata. Where available, HLA class I and class II types were obtained from metadata supplied by the sample provider rather than from assay-based typing.

Collaborating institutions collected whole blood in K2EDTA tubes following their own protocols. Collaborator samples were shipped for TCRbeta analysis as frozen whole blood, isolated PBMCs, or DNA extracted from either sample type. Relative to germline, V is 5 bases shorter and J is 0 bases shorter, with 14 bases between their ends. CDR1 and CDR2 are drawn from the germline V gene: SGHTA, FQGTGA. The CDR3 contains 17 residues, cysteine and phenylalanine counted. Only the CDR3 region is kept as DNA, spanning 51 bases read in frame from base 1. The study at large found these results: How much clinical and demographic metadata was included differed by source and by participant, and the metadata was provided uncurated.

About this clone itself: Its binding antigen is unknown. No qualities accompany the bases; no much larger clone lies one base away.

The immunoSEQ Assay, a bias-controlled multiplex PCR, was used to amplify TCRbeta CDR3 regions from genomic DNA. In the source study's methods: Nucleated cell counts per sample were estimated from amplification of reference gene primers within the assay. To quantify the absolute abundance of each unique TCRbeta CDR3 rearrangement, sequence reads were collapsed and filtered. For each sample, productive Simpson clonality was calculated by taking the square root of Simpson's diversity index across productive rearrangements. What TCRdb holds here is the immuneACCESS table cut down to in-frame rearrangements. Part of the clones is not present; checked against another copy, under half of the missing clones reflect an unresolved V gene, and the others are unexplained. V and J calls and clone size come straight from that table; D and trimming were deduced from the DNA. This sample lists 50,000 to 70,000 clones; 70% to 85% were detected once. The ten most abundant clones make up 5.6% of the sample.

The sample taken for sequencing was peripheral blood. The receptor's source is a woman aged 55-70 years with acute or convalescent COVID-19. This sequence uses TRBV7-3 and TRBJ2-6; the D region possibly corresponds to TRBD1 (6 bases align). The CDR3 here reads CASSPRTVSSGANVLTF. Here is the DNA: TGTGCCAGCAGCCCCAGGACAGTAAGCTCTGGGGCCAACGTCCTGACTTTC.